This T cell receptor (beta chain) came from a study of blood T cells in healthy people across ages. Study-wide findings and caveats: Total diversity from one million sequenced T cells was likely underestimated. Bulk PBMC profiling left naive and antigen-experienced comparisons inconclusive.

The sample holds a few counts of this clonotype. What it binds is unknown. The use of a sample-barcoded 5' primer and a J-beta primer mix characterized a second PCR of roughly 6 to 11 cycles. TCRdb reprocessed the 5' RACE reads with MiXCR, giving one entry per CDR3 protein. The sample lists 1.2 million to 1.5 million distinct CDR3 sequences; 55% to 75% were seen once. Germline V gene lookup returns CDR1 SEHNR and CDR2 FQNEAQ (reference sequence). V was clipped by 3 bases and J by 2 bases, with 10 bases between them. CDR3 length equals 14 residues. The source material was blood. The TCR sequence derives from a young man in good health. The chain is built from TRBV7-9 and TRBJ1-1, with D unclear. The CDR3 sequence is CASSFSTGNTEAFF. CDR3 coding DNA: TGTGCCAGCAGCTTTTCGACGGGAAACACTGAAGCTTTCTTT.